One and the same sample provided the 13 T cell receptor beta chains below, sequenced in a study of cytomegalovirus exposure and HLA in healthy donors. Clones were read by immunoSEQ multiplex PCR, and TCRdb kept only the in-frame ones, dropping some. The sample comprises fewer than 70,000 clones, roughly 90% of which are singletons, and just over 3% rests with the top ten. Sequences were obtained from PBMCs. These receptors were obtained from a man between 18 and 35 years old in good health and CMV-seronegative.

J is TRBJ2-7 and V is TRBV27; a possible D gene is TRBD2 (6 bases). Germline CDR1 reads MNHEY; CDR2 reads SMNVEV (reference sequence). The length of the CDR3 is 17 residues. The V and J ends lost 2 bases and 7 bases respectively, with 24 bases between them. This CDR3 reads CASSLAGSGLGLREQYF. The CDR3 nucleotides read TGTGCCAGCAGTTTAGCGGGGTCGGGGCTCGGGCTCCGGGAGCAGTACTTC.

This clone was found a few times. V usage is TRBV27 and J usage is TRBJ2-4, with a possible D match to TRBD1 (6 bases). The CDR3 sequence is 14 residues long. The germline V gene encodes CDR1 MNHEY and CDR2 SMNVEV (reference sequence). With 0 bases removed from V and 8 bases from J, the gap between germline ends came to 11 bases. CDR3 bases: TGTGCCAGCAGTTTATCGGCAGGGGTTGACATTCAGTACTTC. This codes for CASSLSAGVDIQYF.

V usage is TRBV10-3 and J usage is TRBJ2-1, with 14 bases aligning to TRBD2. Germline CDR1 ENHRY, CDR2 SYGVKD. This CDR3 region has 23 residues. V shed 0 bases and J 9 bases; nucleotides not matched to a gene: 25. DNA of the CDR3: TGTGCCATCAGTGAGTCCGGCCCTAGCAACCTGGGACTAGCGGGAGCCCCCGGGACTGAGCAGTTCTTC. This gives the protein CAISESGPSNLGLAGAPGTEQFF.

Here the CDR3 reads CASSDRTSGLQETQYF. DNA for the CDR3: TGCGCCAGCAGCGACCGGACTAGCGGACTGCAAGAGACCCAGTACTTC. The chain links TRBV5-1 to TRBJ2-5; 10 nucleotides align to TRBD2. CDR3 length: 16 residues. Germline-derived CDR1 and CDR2 are SGHRS and YFSETQ. J lost 2 bases, V lost 4 bases, and 8 bases had no gene match.

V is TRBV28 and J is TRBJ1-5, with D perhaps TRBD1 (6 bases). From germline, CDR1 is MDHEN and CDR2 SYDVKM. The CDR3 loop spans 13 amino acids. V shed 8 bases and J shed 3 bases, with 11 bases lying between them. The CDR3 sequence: CASRQVHNQPQHF. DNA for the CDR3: TGTGCCAGCCGACAGGTACACAATCAGCCCCAGCATTTT.

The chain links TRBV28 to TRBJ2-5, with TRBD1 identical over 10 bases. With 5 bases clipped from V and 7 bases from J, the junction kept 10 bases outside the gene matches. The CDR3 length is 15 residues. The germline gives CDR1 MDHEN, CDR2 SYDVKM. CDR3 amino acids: CASSPIGQGEGTQYF. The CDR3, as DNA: TGTGCCAGCAGTCCTATCGGACAGGGGGAGGGGACCCAGTACTTC.

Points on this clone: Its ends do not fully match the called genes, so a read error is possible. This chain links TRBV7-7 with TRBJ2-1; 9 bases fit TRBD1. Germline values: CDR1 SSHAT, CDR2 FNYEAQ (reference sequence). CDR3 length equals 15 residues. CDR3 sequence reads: CASSLRTGDIGEQFF. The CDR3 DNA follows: TGTGCTAGCAGCTTAAGGACAGGGGATATCGGTGAGCAGTTCTTC.

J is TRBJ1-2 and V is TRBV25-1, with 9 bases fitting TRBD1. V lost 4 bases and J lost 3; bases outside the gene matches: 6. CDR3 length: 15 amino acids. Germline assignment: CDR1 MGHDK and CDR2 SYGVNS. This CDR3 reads CASSAPGTGYYGYTF. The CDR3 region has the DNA TGTGCCAGCAGTGCCCCCGGGACAGGGTACTATGGCTACACCTTC.

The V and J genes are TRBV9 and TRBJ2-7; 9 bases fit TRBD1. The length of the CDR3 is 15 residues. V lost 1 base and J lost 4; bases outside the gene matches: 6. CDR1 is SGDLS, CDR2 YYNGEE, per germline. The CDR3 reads CASSVTGTGMYEQYF. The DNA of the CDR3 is TGTGCCAGCAGCGTAACCGGGACAGGGATGTACGAGCAGTACTTC.

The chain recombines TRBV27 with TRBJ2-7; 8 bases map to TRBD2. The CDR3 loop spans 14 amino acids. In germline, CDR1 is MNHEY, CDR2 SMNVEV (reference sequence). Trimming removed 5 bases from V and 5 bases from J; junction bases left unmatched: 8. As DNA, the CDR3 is TGTGCCAGCAGTCCCGCGGGACTAGTTAACGAGCAGTACTTC. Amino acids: CASSPAGLVNEQYF.

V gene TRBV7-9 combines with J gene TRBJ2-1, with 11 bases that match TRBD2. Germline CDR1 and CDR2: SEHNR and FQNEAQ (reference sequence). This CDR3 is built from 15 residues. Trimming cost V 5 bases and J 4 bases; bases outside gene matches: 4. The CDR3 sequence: CASSVLAGVYNEQFF. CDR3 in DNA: TGTGCCAGCAGCGTACTAGCGGGAGTTTACAATGAGCAGTTCTTC.

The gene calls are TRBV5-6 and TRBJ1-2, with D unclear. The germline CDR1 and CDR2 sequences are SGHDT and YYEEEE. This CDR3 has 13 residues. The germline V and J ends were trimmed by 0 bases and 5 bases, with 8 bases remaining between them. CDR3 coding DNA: TGTGCCAGCAGCTTGGGGGCCTTGTATGGCTACACCTTC. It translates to CASSLGALYGYTF.

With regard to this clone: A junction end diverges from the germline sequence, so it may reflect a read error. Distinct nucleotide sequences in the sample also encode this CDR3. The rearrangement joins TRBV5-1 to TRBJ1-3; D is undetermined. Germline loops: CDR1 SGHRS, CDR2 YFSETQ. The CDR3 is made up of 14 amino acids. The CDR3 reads CASSLGRPGNTIYF. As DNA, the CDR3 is TGCGCCAGCAGCTTGGGGCGGCCCGGAAACACTATATATTTT.